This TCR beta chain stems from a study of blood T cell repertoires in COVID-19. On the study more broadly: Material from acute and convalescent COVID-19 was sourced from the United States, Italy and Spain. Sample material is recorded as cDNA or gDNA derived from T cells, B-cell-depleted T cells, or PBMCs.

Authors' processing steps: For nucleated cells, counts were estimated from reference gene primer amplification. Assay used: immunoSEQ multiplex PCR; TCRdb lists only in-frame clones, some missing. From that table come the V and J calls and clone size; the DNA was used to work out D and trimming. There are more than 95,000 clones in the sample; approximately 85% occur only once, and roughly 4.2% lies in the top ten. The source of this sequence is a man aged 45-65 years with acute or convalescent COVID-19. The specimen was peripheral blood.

CDR3 sequence reads: CASSGTAGGVETQYF. The CDR3 DNA is TGTGCCAGCAGCGGAACAGCGGGGGGCGTAGAGACCCAGTACTTC. V and J are TRBV7-3 and TRBJ2-5; 9 bases match TRBD2. Unmatched junction bases numbered 8, after V lost 5 bases and J lost 4 bases. The CDR3 has 15 residues. Germline CDR1 SGHTA, CDR2 FQGTGA.